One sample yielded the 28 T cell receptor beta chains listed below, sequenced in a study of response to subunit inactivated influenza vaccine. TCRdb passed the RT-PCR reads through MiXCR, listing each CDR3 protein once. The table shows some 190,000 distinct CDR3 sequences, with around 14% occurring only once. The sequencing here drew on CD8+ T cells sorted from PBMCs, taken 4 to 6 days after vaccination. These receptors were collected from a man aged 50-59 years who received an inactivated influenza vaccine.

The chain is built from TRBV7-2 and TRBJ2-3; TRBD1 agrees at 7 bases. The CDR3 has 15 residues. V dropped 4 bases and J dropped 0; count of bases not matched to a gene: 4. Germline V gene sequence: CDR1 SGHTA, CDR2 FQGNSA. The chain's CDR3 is CASSSRDSSTDTQYF. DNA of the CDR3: TGTGCCAGCAGCTCCCGGGACAGTAGCACAGATACGCAGTATTTT. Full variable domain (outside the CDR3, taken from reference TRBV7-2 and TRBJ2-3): GAGVSQSPSNKVTEKGKDVELRCDPISGHTALYWYRQSLGQGLEFLIYFQGNSAPDKSGLPSDRFSAERTGGSVSTLTIQRTQQEDSAVYLCASSSRDSSTDTQYFGPGTRLTVL.

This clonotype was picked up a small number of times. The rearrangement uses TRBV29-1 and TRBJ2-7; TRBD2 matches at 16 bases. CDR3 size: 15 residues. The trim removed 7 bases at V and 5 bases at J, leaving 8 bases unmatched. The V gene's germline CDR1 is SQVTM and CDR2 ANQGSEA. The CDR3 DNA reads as TGCAGCGCCAGAGCGGGACTAGCGGGAGGGGACGAGCAGTACTTC. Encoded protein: CSARAGLAGGDEQYF.

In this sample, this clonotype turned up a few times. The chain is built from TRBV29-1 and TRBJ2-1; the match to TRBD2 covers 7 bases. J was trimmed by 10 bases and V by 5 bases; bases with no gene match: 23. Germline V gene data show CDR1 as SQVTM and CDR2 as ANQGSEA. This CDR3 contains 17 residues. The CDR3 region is CSVSSTLGWEGSEEQFF. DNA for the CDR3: TGCAGCGTTTCTTCAACACTCGGGTGGGAGGGGAGTGAGGAGCAGTTCTTC.

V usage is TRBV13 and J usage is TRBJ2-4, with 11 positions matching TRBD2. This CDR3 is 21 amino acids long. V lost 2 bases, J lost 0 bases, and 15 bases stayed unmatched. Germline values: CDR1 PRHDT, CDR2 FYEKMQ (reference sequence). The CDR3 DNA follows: TGTGCCAGCAGCTTAACCCGGCGTCCTCCTAGCGGGGGGACAGCCAAAAACATTCAGTACTTC. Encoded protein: CASSLTRRPPSGGTAKNIQYF.

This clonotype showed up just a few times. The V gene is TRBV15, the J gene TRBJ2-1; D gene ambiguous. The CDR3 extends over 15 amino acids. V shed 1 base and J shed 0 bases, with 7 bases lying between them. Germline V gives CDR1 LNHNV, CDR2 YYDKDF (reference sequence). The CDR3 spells CATSRGSSSYNEQFF. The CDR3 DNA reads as TGTGCCACCAGCAGAGGGTCGAGCTCCTACAATGAGCAGTTCTTC.

CDR3 sequence (DNA): TGTGCCAGCAGCTCCGGGACAGCCAACACCGGGGAGCTGTTTTTT. Amino acids: CASSSGTANTGELFF. The chain has TRBV5-5 and TRBJ2-2; 7 nucleotides agree with TRBD1. Germline CDR1 SGHKS, CDR2 YYEKEE (reference sequence). Trimming at V came to 3 bases and at J to 2 bases, leaving 4 bases not matched to a gene. The length of the CDR3 is 15 residues.

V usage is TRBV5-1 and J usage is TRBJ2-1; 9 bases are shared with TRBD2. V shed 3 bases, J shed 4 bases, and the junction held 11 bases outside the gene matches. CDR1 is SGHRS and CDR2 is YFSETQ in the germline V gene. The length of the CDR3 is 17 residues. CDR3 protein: CASSWIFGTSTYNEQFF. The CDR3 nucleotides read TGCGCCAGCAGCTGGATATTCGGGACTAGCACTTACAATGAGCAGTTCTTC.

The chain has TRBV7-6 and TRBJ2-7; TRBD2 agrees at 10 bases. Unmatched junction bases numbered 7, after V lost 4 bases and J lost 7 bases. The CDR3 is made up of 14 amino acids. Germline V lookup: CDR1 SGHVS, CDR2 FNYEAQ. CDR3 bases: TGTGCCAGCAGCTCCCGCCTAGCGGGGGTTGAGCAGTACTTC. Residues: CASSSRLAGVEQYF.

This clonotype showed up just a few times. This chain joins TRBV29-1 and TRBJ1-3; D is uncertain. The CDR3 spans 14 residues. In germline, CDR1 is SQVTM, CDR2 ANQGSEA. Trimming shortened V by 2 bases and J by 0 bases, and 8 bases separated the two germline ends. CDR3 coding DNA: TGCAGCGTTGAATTTTTGGACTCTGGAAACACCATATATTTT. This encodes CSVEFLDSGNTIYF.

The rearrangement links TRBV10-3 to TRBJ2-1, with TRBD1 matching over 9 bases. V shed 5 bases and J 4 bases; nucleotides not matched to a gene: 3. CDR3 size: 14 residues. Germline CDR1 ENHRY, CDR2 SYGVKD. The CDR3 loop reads CAISPGTGYNEQFF. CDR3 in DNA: TGTGCCATCAGTCCCGGGACAGGGTACAATGAGCAGTTCTTC.

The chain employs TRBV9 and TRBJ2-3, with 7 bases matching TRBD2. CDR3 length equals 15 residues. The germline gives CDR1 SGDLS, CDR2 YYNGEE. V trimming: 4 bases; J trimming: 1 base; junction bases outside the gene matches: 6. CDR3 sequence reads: CASSSLAARTDTQYF. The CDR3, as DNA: TGTGCCAGCAGCTCTCTAGCGGCCCGCACAGATACGCAGTATTTT.

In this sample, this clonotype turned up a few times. The CDR3: CSARDRLAGGETQYF. The CDR3 nucleotides are TGCAGTGCTAGAGATCGACTAGCGGGGGGGGAGACCCAGTACTTC. This rearrangement joins TRBV20-1 to TRBJ2-5; 14 nucleotides agree with TRBD2. CDR3 length: 15 amino acids. Germline assignment: CDR1 DFQATT and CDR2 SNEGSKA (reference sequence). V dropped 0 bases and J dropped 5; count of bases not matched to a gene: 2.

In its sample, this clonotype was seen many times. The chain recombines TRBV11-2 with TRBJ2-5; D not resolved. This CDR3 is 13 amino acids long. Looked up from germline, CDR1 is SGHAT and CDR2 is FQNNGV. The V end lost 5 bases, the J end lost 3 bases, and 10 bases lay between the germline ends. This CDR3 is CASSARYEETQYF. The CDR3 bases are TGTGCCAGCAGCGCGCGCTATGAAGAGACCCAGTACTTC.

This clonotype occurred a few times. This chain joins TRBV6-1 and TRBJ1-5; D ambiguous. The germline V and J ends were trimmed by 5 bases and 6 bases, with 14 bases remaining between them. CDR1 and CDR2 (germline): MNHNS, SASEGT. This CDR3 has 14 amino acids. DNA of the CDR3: TGTGCCAGCAGTCCGTTCCCTCGGGGTCAGCCCCAGCATTTT. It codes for CASSPFPRGQPQHF.

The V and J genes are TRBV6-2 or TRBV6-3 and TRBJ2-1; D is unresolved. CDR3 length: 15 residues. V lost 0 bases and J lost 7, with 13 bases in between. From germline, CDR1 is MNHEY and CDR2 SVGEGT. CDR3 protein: CASSYSSYSANEQFF. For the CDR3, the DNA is TGTGCCAGCAGTTACTCGAGCTACAGCGCAAATGAGCAGTTCTTC.

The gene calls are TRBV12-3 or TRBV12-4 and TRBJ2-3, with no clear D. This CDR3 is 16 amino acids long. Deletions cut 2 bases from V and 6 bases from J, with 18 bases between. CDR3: CASSLPGSSIPDTQYF. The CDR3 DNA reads TGTGCCAGCAGTTTACCCGGGTCTTCAATCCCCGATACGCAGTATTTT.

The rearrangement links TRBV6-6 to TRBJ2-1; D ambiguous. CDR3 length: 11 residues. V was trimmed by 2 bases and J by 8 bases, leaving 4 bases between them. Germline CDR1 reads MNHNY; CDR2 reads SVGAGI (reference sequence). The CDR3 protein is CASSYPDEQFF. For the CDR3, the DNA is TGTGCCAGCAGTTACCCAGATGAGCAGTTCTTC.

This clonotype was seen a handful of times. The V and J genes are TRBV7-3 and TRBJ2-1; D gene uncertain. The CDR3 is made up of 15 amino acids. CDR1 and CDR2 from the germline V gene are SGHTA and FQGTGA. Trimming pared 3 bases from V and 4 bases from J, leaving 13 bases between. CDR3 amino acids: CASSFFGSVYNEQFF. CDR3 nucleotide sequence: TGTGCCAGCAGCTTCTTCGGGTCCGTTTACAATGAGCAGTTCTTC.

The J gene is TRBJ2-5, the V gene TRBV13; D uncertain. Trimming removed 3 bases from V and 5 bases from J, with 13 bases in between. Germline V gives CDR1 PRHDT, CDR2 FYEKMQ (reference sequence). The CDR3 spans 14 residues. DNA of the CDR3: TGTGCCAGCAGCTTGTACAGTGCGAAGGAGACCCAGTACTTC. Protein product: CASSLYSAKETQYF.

The CDR3 loop reads CASRPSGLGEQYF. The CDR3 coding sequence is TGTGCCAGCAGGCCTAGCGGCCTCGGCGAGCAGTACTTC. The chain combines TRBV7-9 with TRBJ2-7, with 7 bases that match TRBD2. Germline-derived CDR1 and CDR2 are SEHNR and FQNEAQ (reference sequence). The CDR3 contains 13 residues. J gave up 6 bases and V 6 bases, and 8 bases lay outside the gene matches.

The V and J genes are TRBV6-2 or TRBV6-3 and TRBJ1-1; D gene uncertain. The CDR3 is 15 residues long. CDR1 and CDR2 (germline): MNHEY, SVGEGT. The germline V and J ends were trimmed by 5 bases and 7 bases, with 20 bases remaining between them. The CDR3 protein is CASSTVLTYEVEAFF. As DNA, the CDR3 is TGTGCCAGCAGTACGGTCCTCACGTATGAGGTTGAAGCTTTCTTT.

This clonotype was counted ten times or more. The CDR3, as DNA: TGTGCCAGCAGTTTACGGCTAGCGGGGGCCTACGAGCAGTACTTC. Protein: CASSLRLAGAYEQYF. The V call is TRBV12-3 or TRBV12-4, the J call TRBJ2-7; 10 positions agree with TRBD2. This CDR3 has 15 amino acids. The trim removed 2 bases at V and 2 bases at J, leaving 3 bases unmatched.

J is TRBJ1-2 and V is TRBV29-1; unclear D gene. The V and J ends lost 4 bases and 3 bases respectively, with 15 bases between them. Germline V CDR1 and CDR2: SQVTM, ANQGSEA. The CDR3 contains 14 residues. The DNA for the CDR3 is TGCAGCGTTGGACTGGGAGGGCAGGACTATGGCTACACCTTC. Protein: CSVGLGGQDYGYTF.

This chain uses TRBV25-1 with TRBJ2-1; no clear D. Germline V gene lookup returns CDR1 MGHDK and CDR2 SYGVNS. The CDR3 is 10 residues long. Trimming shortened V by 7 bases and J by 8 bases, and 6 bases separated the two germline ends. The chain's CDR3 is CASMRDEQFF. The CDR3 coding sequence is TGTGCCAGCATGAGAGATGAGCAGTTCTTC.

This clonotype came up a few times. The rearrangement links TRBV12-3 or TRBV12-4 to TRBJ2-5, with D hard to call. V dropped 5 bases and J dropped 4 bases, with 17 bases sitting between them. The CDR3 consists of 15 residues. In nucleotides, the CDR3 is TGTGCCAGCAGTGCGTCAGGTCCGTACCCAGAGACCCAGTACTTC. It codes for CASSASGPYPETQYF.

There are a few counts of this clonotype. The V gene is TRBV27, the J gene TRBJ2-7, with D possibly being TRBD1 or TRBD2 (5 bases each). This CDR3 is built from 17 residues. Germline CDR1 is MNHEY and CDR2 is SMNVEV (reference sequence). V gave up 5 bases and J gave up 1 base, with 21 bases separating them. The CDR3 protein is CASSVGTPGPGSYEQYF. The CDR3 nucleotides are TGTGCCAGCAGTGTAGGGACCCCGGGACCGGGGTCCTACGAGCAGTACTTC.

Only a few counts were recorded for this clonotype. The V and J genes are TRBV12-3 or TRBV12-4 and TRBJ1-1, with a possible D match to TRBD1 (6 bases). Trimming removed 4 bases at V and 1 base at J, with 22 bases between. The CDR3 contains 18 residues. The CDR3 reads CASSSVGQRTLGNTEAFF. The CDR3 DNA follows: TGTGCCAGCAGTTCAGTTGGACAGCGAACTTTAGGGAACACTGAAGCTTTCTTT.

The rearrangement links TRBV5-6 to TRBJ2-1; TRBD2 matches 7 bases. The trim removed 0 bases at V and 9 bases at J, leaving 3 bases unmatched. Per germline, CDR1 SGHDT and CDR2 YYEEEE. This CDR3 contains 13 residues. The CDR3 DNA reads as TGTGCCAGCAGCTTGGAGGGCGGGGGTGAGCAGTTCTTC. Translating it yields CASSLEGGGEQFF. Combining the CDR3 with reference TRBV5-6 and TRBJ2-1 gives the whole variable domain DAGVTQSPTHLIKTRGQQVTLRCSPKSGHDTVSWYQQALGQGPQFIFQYYEEEERQRGNFPDRFSGHQFPNYSSELNVNALLLGDSALYLCASSLEGGGEQFFGPGTRLTVL.